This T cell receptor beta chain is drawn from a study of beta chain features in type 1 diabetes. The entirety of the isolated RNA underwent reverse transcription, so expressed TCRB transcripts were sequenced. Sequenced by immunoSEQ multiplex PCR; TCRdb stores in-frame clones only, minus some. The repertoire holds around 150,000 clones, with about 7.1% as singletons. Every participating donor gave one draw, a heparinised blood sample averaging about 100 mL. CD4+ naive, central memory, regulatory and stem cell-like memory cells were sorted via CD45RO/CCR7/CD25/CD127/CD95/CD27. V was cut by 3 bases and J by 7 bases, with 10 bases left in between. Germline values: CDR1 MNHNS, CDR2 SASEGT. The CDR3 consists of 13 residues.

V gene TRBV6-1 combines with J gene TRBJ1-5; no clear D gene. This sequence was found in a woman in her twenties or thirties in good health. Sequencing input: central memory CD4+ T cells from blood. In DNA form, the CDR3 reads TGTGCCAGCAGTGATATGGAGAGACAGCCCCAGCATTTT. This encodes CASSDMERQPQHF.